The present TCR beta chain was sequenced within a study of blood T cell repertoires in COVID-19 (TCRdb year 2020). Describing the broader study: Samples from collaborators originated in the United States, Italy and Spain and spanned both the acute and convalescent phases of COVID-19. The material from the prospective study consisted of cDNA or gDNA derived from T cells, B-cell-depleted T cells, or PBMCs. The dataset comprised deeply sampled blood TCRbeta repertoires from subjects exposed to, actively infected with, or recovered from COVID-19. The repertoires were made available in a free public database intended to serve as a resource for research on the immune response to SARS-CoV-2. The samples were drawn from two sources: the first 160 participants of the ongoing ImmuneRACE study, and 1,254 subjects contributed by 6 global collaborators. Sample metadata almost always included a de-identified subject ID, COVID-19 status, age in years and sex. Where HLA class I and class II types were available, the types were taken from metadata supplied by the sample provider, not from assay-based typing. The paper's findings and limits, for the study overall: The amount of clinical and demographic metadata varied by source and participant and was provided uncurated.

This clone appeared a few times. Its antigen is unknown. Qualities for individual bases were not recorded, and no much larger clone is one base off. TCRbeta CDR3 regions were amplified from genomic DNA using the immunoSEQ Assay, a bias-controlled multiplex PCR. The study's own analysis went as follows. The number of nucleated cells in each sample was estimated from the amplification of reference gene primers within the assay. To quantify the absolute abundance of each unique TCRbeta CDR3 rearrangement, sequence reads were collapsed and filtered. For each sample, productive Simpson clonality was calculated by taking the square root of Simpson's diversity index across productive rearrangements. TCRdb took over this immuneACCESS table, retaining in-frame rearrangements with V and J assigned. Such tables are incomplete; in checked studies, under half of the missing clones stem from an unresolved V gene, and the remainder is unexplained. For V, J and clone size, that table is used; D and trimming come from the DNA. In this sample the table shows about 94,000 clones, roughly 80% of which occur a single time. The ten largest clones represent roughly 45% of the sample.

Collaborating institutions collected whole blood in K2EDTA tubes following their own protocols. For TCRbeta analysis, collaborators shipped samples in one of three forms: frozen whole blood, isolated PBMCs, or DNA extracted from either of those sample types. The source of this sequence is a human donor in a cohort sampled during active COVID-19. Sequencing was done on a sample of peripheral blood.

In nucleotides, the sequence is TGTGCCAGCAGTTTACAGGGGCTGAGCTCTGGGGCCAACGTCCTGACTTTC. This codes for CASSLQGLSSGANVLTF. The V gene is TRBV7-9 and the J gene is TRBJ2-6, with 7 middle bases fitting TRBD1. Clipping removes 6 bases from V and 0 bases from J, with 8 as the unmatched junction base count. The CDR3, cysteine through phenylalanine, is 17 amino acids long. CDR3 DNA is the only sequence kept; it has 51 bases, read in frame from the first base. Sequences SEHNR (CDR1) and FQNEAQ (CDR2) are obtained from the germline V gene (reference sequence).